This T cell receptor beta chain was profiled in a study of blood T cell dynamics during melanoma immunotherapy. Findings of the study overall: Disease-control patients' PBMC repertoires became either more clonal or more diverse at W3.

Every bulk PBMC sample received the same 350 ng of DNA. Some clones are missing from TCRdb's copy, which holds only in-frame ones; the method was immunoSEQ multiplex PCR. The sample includes roughly 6,800 clones, around 84% seen only once; the top ten take more than 12%. Of note for this clone: Its matching antigen is unknown.

Noted time point: week 3, after first cycle of checkpoint inhibitor. Samples come from before therapy and from week 3 after the first blockade cycle. No patient had earlier systemic cancer treatment, concurrent immunosuppressants, or another active cancer. Trimming took 3 bases from V and 4 from J; bases not matched to a gene: 7. This CDR3 has 16 residues. Germline CDR1 reads SGDLS; CDR2 reads YYNGEE. This clonotype was obtained from a human donor with melanoma. The input for sequencing was blood, taken from a patient treated with checkpoint blockade. The genes are TRBV9 and TRBJ2-2; TRBD1 matches 9 bases. The CDR3 sequence: CASSETGGAVTGELFF. Here the CDR3 DNA reads TGTGCCAGCAGCGAAACAGGGGGCGCGGTCACCGGGGAGCTGTTTTTT.